These T cell receptor beta chains were read from a single sample in a study of T cells in localized non-small cell lung cancer. Generated by immunoSEQ multiplex PCR, the TCRdb table keeps only in-frame clones and is missing some. Found here are some 30,000 clones, approximately 89% of them singletons; the top ten hold 12%. The sample in question was peripheral blood mononuclear cells, obtained before any cancer treatment. These receptors all come from a female donor at least 60 years old with stage II lung adenocarcinoma. CDR3s include the opening cysteine and the closing phenylalanine or tryptophan. A D gene is named only where the DNA matches it firmly. Clone size is stated in some rows and not others, as once, few, many or a class when expanded.

d_call	v_call	j_call	clone_size	cdr3_aa	cdr3_nt
TRBD1	TRBV5-1	TRBJ2-3	NA	CASRPPGQGRPGSSVDTQYF	TGCGCCAGCAGGCCACCGGGACAGGGGAGGCCAGGATCCTCGGTGGATACGCAGTATTTT
TRBD1	TRBV29-1	TRBJ2-5	NA	CSATPGQGETQYF	TGCAGCGCCACACCGGGACAGGGCGAGACCCAGTACTTC
TRBD1	TRBV5-4	TRBJ1-2	NA	CASSSGTGDGYTF	TGTGCCAGCAGCTCTGGTACAGGGGATGGCTACACCTTC
NA	TRBV30	TRBJ1-6	NA	CAWKQGNSPLHF	TGTGCCTGGAAACAGGGTAATTCACCCCTCCACTTT
TRBD1	TRBV28	TRBJ1-2	NA	CASSLGTGASGYTF	TGTGCCAGCAGCCTCGGGACAGGGGCTAGCGGCTACACCTTC
NA	TRBV20-1	TRBJ2-3	NA	CSASEHTQYF	TGCAGTGCTAGCGAGCATACGCAGTATTTT
TRBD1	TRBV7-3	TRBJ2-6	NA	CASSPLGTGAGANVLTF	TGTGCCAGCAGCCCACTCGGGACAGGGGCTGGGGCCAACGTCCTGACTTTC
NA	TRBV28	TRBJ1-2	NA	CASSLYRSGEGYGYTF	TGTGCCAGCAGTTTATATCGGTCAGGGGAGGGGTATGGCTACACCTTC
TRBD1	TRBV7-9	TRBJ1-2	NA	CASSGTGTGDSRNYGYTF	TGTGCCAGCAGCGGAACCGGGACAGGGGATAGCAGGAACTATGGCTACACCTTC
TRBD1	TRBV19	TRBJ1-4	NA	CASSIGSGGVEKLFF	TGTGCCAGTAGTATCGGGTCAGGGGGCGTTGAAAAACTGTTTTTT
NA	TRBV28	TRBJ1-2	NA	CASSLGGAGENYGYTF	TGTGCCAGCAGTTTGGGGGGGGCAGGGGAGAACTATGGCTACACCTTC
TRBD1	TRBV7-2	TRBJ2-1	NA	CASSWDSNNEQFF	TGTGCCAGCAGCTGGGACAGCAACAATGAGCAGTTCTTC
NA	TRBV27	TRBJ2-7	NA	CASSLLGAHEQYF	TGTGCCAGCAGTTTACTGGGGGCCCACGAGCAGTACTTC
NA	TRBV11-3	TRBJ2-1	NA	CASSLGGTGSNEQFF	TGTGCCAGCAGCTTAGGCGGGACGGGAAGCAATGAGCAGTTCTTC
NA	TRBV27	TRBJ1-6	NA	CASSYRSAGGNSPLHF	TGTGCCAGCAGTTATCGTAGTGCAGGAGGCAATTCACCCCTCCACTTT
NA	TRBV2	TRBJ1-1	NA	CASSEWTRNTEAFF	TGTGCCAGCAGTGAGTGGACACGGAACACTGAAGCTTTCTTT
TRBD2	TRBV18	TRBJ2-7	NA	CASSPVGRGEIEQYF	TGTGCCAGCTCACCAGTGGGGCGGGGGGAAATCGAGCAGTACTTC
NA	TRBV2	TRBJ2-1	NA	CASSSQVGYNEQFF	TGTGCCAGCAGCAGTCAGGTCGGTTACAATGAGCAGTTCTTC
NA	TRBV10-3	TRBJ2-1	NA	CAISDSTTSNEQFF	TGTGCCATCAGTGACTCGACTACCTCCAATGAGCAGTTCTTC
TRBD1	TRBV2	TRBJ2-3	NA	CASRADLGTVSDF	TGTGCCAGCAGGGCGGACCTCGGGACAGTATCGGATTTT
NA	TRBV30	TRBJ2-4	NA	CAWSTGGDIQYF	TGTGCCTGGAGCACGGGCGGGGACATTCAGTACTTC
NA	TRBV7-2	TRBJ2-5	NA	CASSFGIWETQYF	TGTGCCAGCAGCTTTGGGATCTGGGAGACCCAGTACTTC
NA	TRBV5-5	TRBJ1-1	few	CASSFLQSFGNTEAFF	TGTGCCAGCAGCTTCTTACAGTCCTTTGGGAACACTGAAGCTTTCTTT
TRBD1	TRBV5-1	TRBJ2-7	NA	CASSVGDRVSYEQYF	TGCGCCAGCAGCGTCGGGGACAGGGTCTCCTACGAGCAGTACTTC
TRBD1	TRBV5-1	TRBJ1-2	NA	CASSLGDRVYGYTF	TGCGCCAGCAGCTTGGGAGACAGGGTCTATGGCTACACCTTC
NA	TRBV30	TRBJ1-1	once	CAWSVKGRGTEAFF	TGTGCCTGGAGTGTTAAGGGCAGGGGAACCGAAGCTTTCTTT
NA	TRBV11-2	TRBJ2-7	NA	CASSLGETYEQYF	TGTGCCAGCAGCTTGGGAGAGACCTACGAGCAGTACTTC
TRBD1	TRBV28	TRBJ1-1	NA	CASSLFPGGWMNTEAFF	TGTGCCAGCAGTTTATTCCCAGGGGGCTGGATGAACACTGAAGCTTTCTTT
NA	TRBV7-2	TRBJ2-7	NA	CASSLGALGGEQYF	TGTGCCAGCAGCTTAGGGGCATTGGGGGGAGAGCAGTACTTC